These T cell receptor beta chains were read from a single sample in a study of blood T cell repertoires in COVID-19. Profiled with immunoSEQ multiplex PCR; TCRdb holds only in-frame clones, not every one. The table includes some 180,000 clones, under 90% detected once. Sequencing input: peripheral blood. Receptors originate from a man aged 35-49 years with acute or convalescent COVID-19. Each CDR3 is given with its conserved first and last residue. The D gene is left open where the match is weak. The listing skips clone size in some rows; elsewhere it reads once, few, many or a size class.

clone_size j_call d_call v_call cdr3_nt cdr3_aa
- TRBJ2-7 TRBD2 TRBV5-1 TGCGCCAGCAGCGGGGAGGGCCCCGAGCAGTACTTC CASSGEGPEQYF
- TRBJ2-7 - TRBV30 TGTGCCTGGAGCCCCGACAGGTTCTCCTACGAGCAGTACTTC CAWSPDRFSYEQYF
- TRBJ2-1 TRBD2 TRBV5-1 TGCGCCAGCAGCTTATGGACTAGCGGGACCAACAATGAGCAGTTCTTC CASSLWTSGTNNEQFF
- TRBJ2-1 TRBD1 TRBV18 TGTGCCAGCTCTTCCCGGCTCGGGACAGGGGGCAATGAGCAGTTCTTC CASSSRLGTGGNEQFF
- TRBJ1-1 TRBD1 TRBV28 TGTGCCAGCAGTTCCCCGGGACAGGGGGCAACTGAAGCTTTCTTT CASSSPGQGATEAFF
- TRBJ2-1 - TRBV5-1 TGCGCCAGCAGCTTGGGGGCAGGAAGGATGGAGCAGTTCTTC CASSLGAGRMEQFF
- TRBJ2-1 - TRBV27 TGTGCCAGCACCTCCAGGGGTGATCATCGAGCGCAGTTCTTC CASTSRGDHRAQFF
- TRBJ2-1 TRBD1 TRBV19 TGTGCCAGTAGTATATTAAGGGACAGGGCGTACAATGAGCAGTTCTTC CASSILRDRAYNEQFF
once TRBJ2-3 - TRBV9 TGTGCCAGCAGCCCGCGACAAGAGATGGATACGCAGTATTTT CASSPRQEMDTQYF
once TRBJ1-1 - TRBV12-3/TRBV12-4 TGTGCCAGCAGCCTAGGAATGAACACTGAAGCTTTCTTT CASSLGMNTEAFF
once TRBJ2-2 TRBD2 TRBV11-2 TGTGCCAGCAGCCCACGGACTAGCGGGGCAAACACCGGGGAGCTGTTTTTT CASSPRTSGANTGELFF
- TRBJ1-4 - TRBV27 TGTGCCAGCAGAACCGAGGAAAAACTGTTTTTT CASRTEEKLFF
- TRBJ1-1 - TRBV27 TGTGCCAGCACCTCGTCCAGGGTATCCGCCTTTAACACTGAAGCTTTCTTT CASTSSRVSAFNTEAFF
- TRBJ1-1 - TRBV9 TGTGCCAGCAGCGTAGAGGGGTCGGGCCTCACTGAAGCTTTCTTT CASSVEGSGLTEAFF
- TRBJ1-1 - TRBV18 TGTGCCAGCTCACCACGGGAGGGAGCTTTCTTT CASSPREGAFF
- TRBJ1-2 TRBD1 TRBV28 TGTGCCAGCAGTTTATCGGTAGGGGGCGAGGGCTACACCTTC CASSLSVGGEGYTF
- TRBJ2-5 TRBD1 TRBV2 TGTGCCAGCCGACAGGGGGCAGGAGAGACCCAGTACTTC CASRQGAGETQYF
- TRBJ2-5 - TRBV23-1 TGCGCCAGCAGTCCATCCCACCCGGGTCCACTGCAAGAGACCCAGTACTTC CASSPSHPGPLQETQYF
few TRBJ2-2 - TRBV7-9 TGTGCCAGCAGAGCAGAGGGTCCCGGGGAGCTGTTTTTT CASRAEGPGELFF
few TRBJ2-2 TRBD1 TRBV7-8 TGTGCCAGCAGCTTAGACAGGGGGCGGAACACCGGGGAGCTGTTTTTT CASSLDRGRNTGELFF
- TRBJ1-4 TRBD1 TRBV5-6 TGTGCCAGCAGCATACTCCGGGACAGGTTTGGGGGGAATGAAAAACTGTTTTTT CASSILRDRFGGNEKLFF
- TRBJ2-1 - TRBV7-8 TGTGCCAGCAGCATAAGGCCCGGGTACGAGCAGTTCTTC CASSIRPGYEQFF
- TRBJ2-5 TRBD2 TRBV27 TGTGCCAGCAGTTTTGGACTAGCGGGGGAGACCCAGTACTTC CASSFGLAGETQYF
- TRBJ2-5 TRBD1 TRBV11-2 TGTGCCAGCAGCTTAGATTCCGGGACAGTCCAAGAGACCCAGTACTTC CASSLDSGTVQETQYF
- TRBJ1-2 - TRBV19 TGTGCCAGTAGTATAGGGACACGCAACTATGGCTACACCTTC CASSIGTRNYGYTF
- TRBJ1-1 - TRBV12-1 - CASSFGVGQGASNTEAFF
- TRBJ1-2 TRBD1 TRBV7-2 TGTGCCAGCAGCCCAAGCCTTACAGGGGGCGGAGGCTACACCTTC CASSPSLTGGGGYTF
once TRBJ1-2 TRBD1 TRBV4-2 TGTGCCAGCAGCCTGAGACAGGGAGCCTCACATGGCTACACCTTC CASSLRQGASHGYTF